This T cell receptor beta chain was sequenced during a study of CD4 T cells in relation to SARS-CoV-2 and coronaviruses. For this clone: The target antigen is unknown.

Sequencing was performed with immunoSEQ multiplex PCR; in TCRdb, only in-frame clones are kept and a portion is missing. This table has around 20,000 clones, roughly 70% appearing once. CD4+ T cells from unexposed donors were obtained before the COVID-19 pandemic (2011-2018). The cells were cultured for around ten days before CD4+ T cells were isolated. This CDR3 has 14 amino acids. The sample comprised CD4+ T cells from PBMCs, cultured in vitro. The chain combines TRBV12-2 with TRBJ2-2. TRBV12-2 is reported as a pseudogene. The TCR comes from a human donor in good health. Here the CDR3 reads CASRLDENTGELFF. CDR3 DNA sequence: TGTGCAAGTCGCCTGGACGAAAACACCGGGGAGCTGTTTTTT.